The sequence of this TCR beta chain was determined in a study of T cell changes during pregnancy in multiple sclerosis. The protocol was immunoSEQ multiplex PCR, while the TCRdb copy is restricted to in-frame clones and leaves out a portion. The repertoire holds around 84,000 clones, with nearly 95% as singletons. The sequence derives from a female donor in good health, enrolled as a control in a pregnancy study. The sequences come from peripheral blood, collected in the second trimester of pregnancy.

This CDR3 is CASSPFPGQGYTF. CDR3 in DNA: TGCGCCAGCAGCCCGTTTCCGGGACAAGGCTACACCTTC. The chain carries TRBV5-1 and TRBJ1-2, with D possibly matching TRBD1 (6 bases). The V gene's germline CDR1 is SGHRS and CDR2 YFSETQ. V was shortened by 4 bases and J by 8 bases, with 15 bases between the two germline ends. The CDR3 consists of 13 residues.